The next 25 T cell receptor beta chains were all read from a single sample in a study of T-cell memory formation after mild COVID-19. TCRdb reprocessed the 5' RACE reads via MiXCR and lists one record per CDR3 protein. The table lists 50,000 or so distinct CDR3 sequences, roughly 27% of them singletons. Sequencing was carried out using PBMCs or a T cell subset sorted from them (not recorded which). The source is a man younger than 35 who had mild COVID-19 (a few samples of this study predate the infection). Cell type and time point are not known.

The chain couples TRBV6-6 to TRBJ2-1, with D tentatively TRBD1 (6 bases). CDR1 MNHNY and CDR2 SVGAGI come from the germline V gene (reference sequence). The CDR3 has 17 residues. V lost 0 bases to trimming and J lost 5 bases, with 17 bases between them. The DNA of the CDR3 is TGTGCCAGCAGTTACTCCGGGGATCCAGGGGCAAACAATGAGCAGTTCTTC. This encodes CASSYSGDPGANNEQFF.

CDR3 bases: TGTGCCAGCAGCTTGTTGGGAGGGTCTAGCAATGAGCAGTTCTTC. This codes for CASSLLGGSSNEQFF. This chain uses TRBV7-9 with TRBJ2-1, with TRBD2 identical over 7 bases. Germline values: CDR1 SEHNR, CDR2 FQNEAQ (reference sequence). This CDR3 is built from 15 residues. The V and J ends lost 3 bases and 6 bases, in that order; junction bases with no gene match: 8.

V usage is TRBV29-1 and J usage is TRBJ2-1; D could derive from TRBD1 or TRBD2 (5 bases each). Between the trimmed V and J ends, which lost 1 base and 6 bases, there was a span of 7 bases. The germline V gene has CDR1 SQVTM and CDR2 ANQGSEA. The CDR3 is 12 residues long. Here the CDR3 reads CSVEGGSNEQFF. CDR3 sequence (DNA): TGCAGCGTTGAAGGGGGGTCCAATGAGCAGTTCTTC.

V gene TRBV4-1 combines with J gene TRBJ2-5; TRBD2 matches 10 bases. This CDR3 is 16 amino acids long. The V segment lost 1 base and the J segment 5 bases; nucleotides outside the gene matches: 7. The germline CDR1 and CDR2 sequences are MGHRA and YSYEKL. The CDR3 DNA is TGCGCCAGCAGCCAAGTTACTAGCGGGGCGGGGGAGACCCAGTACTTC. Its protein product is CASSQVTSGAGETQYF.

A few counts support this clonotype. This chain links TRBV7-8 with TRBJ2-7, with 10 bases that match TRBD2. This CDR3 region has 15 residues. Losses at the gene ends were 5 bases for V and 1 base for J; bases not matched to a gene: 5. From germline, CDR1 is SGHVS and CDR2 FQNEAQ. The CDR3, as DNA: TGTGCCAGCAGCCCTATAGCGGGGGGTTCCTACGAGCAGTACTTC. This encodes CASSPIAGGSYEQYF.

This clonotype has just a few counts. The J gene is TRBJ2-3, the V gene TRBV12-3 or TRBV12-4, with D hard to call. The CDR3 covers 13 residues. V was trimmed by 6 bases and J by 2 bases, leaving 9 bases between them. The CDR3 sequence is CASRPRTTDTQYF. The CDR3 DNA is TGTGCCAGCAGACCTCGGACCACAGATACGCAGTATTTT.

This clonotype occurred a few times. V and J are TRBV4-1 and TRBJ1-2; 8 bases match TRBD1. This CDR3 comprises 15 residues. J was trimmed by 3 bases and V by 1 base; bases with no gene match: 4. Germline CDR1 is MGHRA and CDR2 is YSYEKL. The CDR3 sequence is CASSQVQGEDYGYTF. CDR3 coding DNA: TGCGCCAGCAGCCAAGTACAGGGGGAGGACTATGGCTACACCTTC.

The chain employs TRBV4-1 and TRBJ2-7, with D maybe TRBD1 (5 bases). This CDR3 spans 13 amino acids. Germline V gene sequence: CDR1 MGHRA, CDR2 YSYEKL. V dropped 5 bases and J dropped 4 bases, with 12 bases sitting between them. In nucleotides, the CDR3 is TGCGCCAGCAGCAGGGAAAGGGGATACGAGCAGTACGTC. It specifies CASSRERGYEQYV.

This clonotype was recorded at least ten times. The chain uses TRBV7-8 and TRBJ1-2; TRBD1 matches at 8 bases. Per germline, CDR1 SGHVS and CDR2 FQNEAQ. The trim removed 4 bases at V and 8 bases at J, leaving 9 bases unmatched. The CDR3 is 14 amino acids. CDR3 DNA sequence: TGTGCCAGCAGCTCCGGACAGGGAGTGGACGGCTACACCTTC. Encoded protein: CASSSGQGVDGYTF.

V usage is TRBV19 and J usage is TRBJ1-1; 9 bases fit TRBD1. The germline CDR1 and CDR2 sequences are LNHDA and SQIVND (reference sequence). The CDR3 runs 16 residues. With V trimmed by 6 bases and J by 6 bases, 14 bases remained unmatched. This chain's CDR3 is CASREGQGTAKPEAFF. The CDR3 region has the DNA TGTGCCAGTAGGGAGGGACAGGGCACTGCGAAACCTGAAGCTTTCTTT.

This chain uses TRBV4-2 with TRBJ2-7; D is uncertain. This CDR3 region has 13 residues. Germline V gene lookup returns CDR1 LGHNA and CDR2 YNFKEQ. Trimming left V 4 bases short and J 3 bases short, with 10 bases between. The CDR3 protein is CASSLPQHYEQYF. In DNA form, the CDR3 reads TGTGCCAGCAGCCTACCCCAGCACTACGAGCAGTACTTC.

A few counts support this clonotype. The rearrangement uses TRBV6-5 and TRBJ2-1; D perhaps matches TRBD1 (5 bases). The CDR3 loop spans 14 amino acids. V dropped 6 bases and J dropped 1 base, with 10 bases sitting between them. Germline V lookup: CDR1 MNHEY, CDR2 SVGAGI. In DNA form, the CDR3 reads TGTGCCAGCAGCCGCAGGGAATCCTACAATGAGCAGTTCTTC. It specifies CASSRRESYNEQFF.

CDR3 DNA sequence: TGTGCCAGTACCGACACGTTCTCTGGAAACACCATATATTTT. Translation: CASTDTFSGNTIYF. This chain uses TRBV9 with TRBJ1-3; D unclear. The CDR3 is made up of 14 amino acids. V dropped 8 bases and J dropped 0 bases, with 12 bases sitting between them. The V gene's germline CDR1 is SGDLS and CDR2 YYNGEE.

This clonotype was counted at least ten times. As DNA, the CDR3 is TGTGCCAGCAGCTTACTGGGCTTAAACACCGGGGAGCTGTTTTTT. Its translation is CASSLLGLNTGELFF. The V call is TRBV7-8, the J call TRBJ2-2; unclear D gene. Trimming left V 2 bases short and J 2 bases short, with 9 bases between. The CDR3 totals 15 residues. CDR1 and CDR2 (germline): SGHVS, FQNEAQ.

The rearrangement uses TRBV20-1 and TRBJ2-7; 8 nucleotides match TRBD1. CDR1 is DFQATT and CDR2 is SNEGSKA in the germline V gene (reference sequence). Trimming cost V 1 base and J 1 base; bases outside gene matches: 0. The CDR3 length is 13 residues. Written as DNA, the CDR3 is TGCAGTGCTAGAGGGACAGGGTCCTACGAGCAGTACGTC. Its protein product is CSARGTGSYEQYV.

The chain joins TRBV30 to TRBJ1-2; D is uncertain. V was shortened by 0 bases and J by 6 bases, with 17 bases between the two germline ends. The CDR3 covers 15 residues. Germline lookup yields CDR1 GTSNPN and CDR2 SVGIG (reference sequence). The CDR3 loop reads CAWSVLGILWNGYTF. The CDR3 nucleotides are TGTGCCTGGAGTGTATTAGGGATTCTCTGGAATGGCTACACCTTC.

The CDR3 DNA reads as TGTGCCACCAGCAGAGGGTCGGAGACCCAGTACTTC. Protein sequence: CATSRGSETQYF. The V call is TRBV15, the J call TRBJ2-5; D is uncertain. V dropped 1 base and J dropped 5 bases, with 5 bases sitting between them. Germline loops: CDR1 LNHNV, CDR2 YYDKDF (reference sequence). This CDR3 is 12 amino acids long.

The sample holds a few counts of this clonotype. The CDR3 DNA sequence: TGTGCCAGCAGCTTAGATCGGGGACAGGGGCACAATGAGCAGTTCTTC. Protein sequence: CASSLDRGQGHNEQFF. This rearrangement joins TRBV7-8 to TRBJ2-1; 10 nucleotides agree with TRBD1. Germline loops: CDR1 SGHVS, CDR2 FQNEAQ. The CDR3 runs to 16 residues. V shed 1 base, J shed 5 bases, and the junction held 5 bases outside the gene matches.

The chain joins TRBV7-9 to TRBJ2-1; D unresolved. The germline V and J ends were trimmed by 0 bases and 8 bases, with 20 bases remaining between them. There are 17 residues in the CDR3. Germline-derived CDR1 and CDR2 are SEHNR and FQNEAQ (reference sequence). The CDR3 sequence is CASSLAVGFGYNDEQFF. The DNA of the CDR3 is TGTGCCAGCAGCTTAGCGGTGGGTTTCGGTTATAATGATGAGCAGTTCTTC.

The CDR3 sequence: CASSQAGVVEGTEAFF. CDR3 in DNA: TGCGCCAGCAGCCAAGCAGGAGTCGTAGAGGGAACTGAAGCTTTCTTT. The gene calls are TRBV4-3 and TRBJ1-1, with unresolved D. Germline V gene sequence: CDR1 LGHNA, CDR2 YSLEER. V was clipped by 1 base and J by 5 bases, with 17 bases between them. The CDR3 covers 16 residues.

This clonotype has more than one count but fewer than ten. The chain uses TRBV9 and TRBJ2-3; D gene ambiguous. The CDR3 runs 15 residues. V dropped 0 bases and J dropped 2 bases, with 10 bases sitting between them. Germline CDR1 and CDR2: SGDLS and YYNGEE. CDR3 DNA sequence: TGTGCCAGCAGCGTAGGGGTCGGGTCCACAGATACGCAGTATTTT. Its translation is CASSVGVGSTDTQYF.

The rearrangement joins TRBV30 to TRBJ2-2; no clear D gene. V lost 0 bases, J lost 6 bases, and 14 bases lay in between. This CDR3 contains 15 residues. Germline V gene data show CDR1 as GTSNPN and CDR2 as SVGIG (reference sequence). The DNA for the CDR3 is TGTGCCTGGAGTGTAGTACGGGTTTACGCCGGGGAGCTGTTTTTT. Encoded protein: CAWSVVRVYAGELFF.

This chain links TRBV24-1 with TRBJ1-2; D remains ambiguous. Trimming stripped 6 bases from V and 5 bases from J, with 15 bases between. The CDR3 extends over 14 amino acids. Germline lookup yields CDR1 KGHDR and CDR2 SFDVKD. The chain's CDR3 is CATSPGSSVYGYTF. CDR3 nucleotides: TGTGCCACCAGTCCCGGAAGTTCGGTATATGGCTACACCTTC.

In this sample, this clonotype turned up a few times. The CDR3 sequence is CSADGVNYGYTF. The CDR3 DNA follows: TGCAGCGCCGACGGCGTTAACTATGGCTACACCTTC. V and J are TRBV29-1 and TRBJ1-2; D uncertain. Germline V gene data show CDR1 as SQVTM and CDR2 as ANQGSEA. The CDR3 has 12 residues. The germline V and J ends were trimmed by 7 bases and 1 base, with 10 bases remaining between them.

The J gene is TRBJ2-2, the V gene TRBV28; D may correspond to TRBD1 or TRBD2 (5 bases each). CDR1 MDHEN and CDR2 SYDVKM come from the germline V gene. V was clipped by 5 bases and J by 6 bases, with 13 bases between them. The CDR3 is 14 amino acids. Here the CDR3 DNA reads TGTGCCAGCAGTCCGGGGACCGTAGCCGGGGAGCTGTTTTTT. It specifies CASSPGTVAGELFF. The full variable domain, with the rest looked up from reference TRBV28 and TRBJ2-2, is DVKVTQSSRYLVKRTGEKVFLECVQDMDHENMFWYRQDPGLGLRLIYFSYDVKMKEKGDIPEGYSVSREKKERFSLILESASTNQTSMYLCASSPGTVAGELFFGEGSRLTVL.